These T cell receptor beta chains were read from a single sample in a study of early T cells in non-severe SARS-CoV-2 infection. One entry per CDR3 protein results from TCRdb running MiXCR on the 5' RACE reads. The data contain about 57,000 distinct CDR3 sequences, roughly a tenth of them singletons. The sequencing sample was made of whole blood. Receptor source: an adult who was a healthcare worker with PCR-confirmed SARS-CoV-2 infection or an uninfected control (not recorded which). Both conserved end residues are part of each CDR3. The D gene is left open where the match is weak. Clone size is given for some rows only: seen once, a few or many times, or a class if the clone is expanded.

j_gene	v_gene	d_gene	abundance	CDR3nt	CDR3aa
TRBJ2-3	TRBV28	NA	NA	TGTGCCAGCAGTTCGGGACATACCACAGATACGCAGTATTTT	CASSSGHTTDTQYF
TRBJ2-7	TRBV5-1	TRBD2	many	TGCGCCAGCCGAGGTCTAGCGGTAGAGCAGTACTTC	CASRGLAVEQYF
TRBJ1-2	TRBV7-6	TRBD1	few	TGTGCCAGCAGCCCATTGACAGGGGAACAACTCTATGGCTACACCTTC	CASSPLTGEQLYGYTF
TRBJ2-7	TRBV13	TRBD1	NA	TGTGCCAGCAGCTTAGGATGGGACAGGGTCGGCGAGCAGTACTTC	CASSLGWDRVGEQYF
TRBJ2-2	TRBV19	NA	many	TGTGCCAGTAGTATAGGGGCCTCGAACACCGGGGAGCTGTTTTTT	CASSIGASNTGELFF
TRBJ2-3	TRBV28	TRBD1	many	TGTGCCAGCAGGCACTGGACAGGGGGAAAAGATACGCAGTATTTT	CASRHWTGGKDTQYF
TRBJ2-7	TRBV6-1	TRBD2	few	TGTGCCACGGTCCCCAGCGGGACCACCTACGAGCAGTACTTC	CATVPSGTTYEQYF
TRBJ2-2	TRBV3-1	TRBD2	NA	TGTGCCAGCACCTTATTCGGGACTAGCGGGGCCGGGGAGCTGTTTTTT	CASTLFGTSGAGELFF
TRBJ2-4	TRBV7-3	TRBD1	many	TGTGCCAGCAGCTGGGGTCAGGGGGACGAGGACATTCAGTACTTC	CASSWGQGDEDIQYF
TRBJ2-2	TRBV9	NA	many	TGTGCCAGCAGCGTAGATTTGGGGGGAAGGGTTAACACCGGGGAGCTGTTTTTT	CASSVDLGGRVNTGELFF